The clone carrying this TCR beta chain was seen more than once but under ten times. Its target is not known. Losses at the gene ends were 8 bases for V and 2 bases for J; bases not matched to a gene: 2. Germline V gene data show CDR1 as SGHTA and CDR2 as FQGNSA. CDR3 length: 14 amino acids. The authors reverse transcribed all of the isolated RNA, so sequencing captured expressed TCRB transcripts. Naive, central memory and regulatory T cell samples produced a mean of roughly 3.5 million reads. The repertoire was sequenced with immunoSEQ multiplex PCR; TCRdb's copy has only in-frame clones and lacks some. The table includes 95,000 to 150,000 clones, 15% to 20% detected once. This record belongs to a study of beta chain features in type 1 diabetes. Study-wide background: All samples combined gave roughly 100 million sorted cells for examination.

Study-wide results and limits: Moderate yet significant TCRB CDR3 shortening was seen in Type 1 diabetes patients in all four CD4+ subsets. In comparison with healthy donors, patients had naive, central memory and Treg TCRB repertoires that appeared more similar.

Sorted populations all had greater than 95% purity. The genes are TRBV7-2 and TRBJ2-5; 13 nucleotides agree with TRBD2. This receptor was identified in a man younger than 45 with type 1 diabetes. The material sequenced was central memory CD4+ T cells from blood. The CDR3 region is CASRLAGGQETQYF. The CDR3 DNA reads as TGTGCCAGCCGACTAGCGGGGGGTCAAGAGACCCAGTACTTC.